This entry lists 15 T cell receptor beta chains sequenced from one sample in a study of siplizumab effects on memory and regulatory T cells. Repertoires were generated with immunoSEQ multiplex PCR, while TCRdb's copy carries only in-frame clones and drops some. Of about 82,000 clones in the sample, roughly 86% were seen once. The sample taken for sequencing was Tregs sorted from blood. These receptors all come from a human donor in good health.

This rearrangement joins TRBV6-5 to TRBJ2-7, with no clear D. The CDR3 consists of 14 residues. Germline loops: CDR1 MNHEY, CDR2 SVGAGI. The ends were cut back, 0 bases at V and 0 bases at J, with 6 bases in the middle. In DNA form, the CDR3 reads TGTGCCAGCAGTTACTCGACAAACTCCTACGAGCAGTACTTC. It is translated as CASSYSTNSYEQYF.

The rearrangement uses TRBV19 and TRBJ1-2; D unresolved. Trimming took 2 bases from V and 3 from J, leaving 13 bases between them. Germline V CDR1 and CDR2: LNHDA, SQIVND (reference sequence). The CDR3 extends over 15 amino acids. DNA for the CDR3: TGTGCCAGTAGTATATCCGGACCGACATACTATGGCTACACCTTC. Protein product: CASSISGPTYYGYTF. Looking up the rest from reference TRBV19 and TRBJ1-2 gives the full variable domain: DGGITQSPKYLFRKEGQNVTLSCEQNLNHDAMYWYRQDPGQGLRLIYYSQIVNDFQKGDIAEGYSVSREKKESFPLTVTSAQKNPTAFYLCASSISGPTYYGYTFGSGTRLTVV.

This clone appeared once. The rearrangement links TRBV5-1 to TRBJ1-2; D is unclear. Germline values: CDR1 SGHRS, CDR2 YFSETQ. The CDR3 loop spans 13 amino acids. The V end lost 0 bases, the J end lost 2 bases, and 5 bases lay between the germline ends. The CDR3: CASSLEGNYGYTF. The CDR3 DNA is TGCGCCAGCAGCTTGGAAGGAAACTATGGCTACACCTTC.

This clone came up once. The chain recombines TRBV28 with TRBJ1-1, with D tentatively TRBD1 (5 bases). This CDR3 contains 14 residues. Germline CDR1 is MDHEN and CDR2 is SYDVKM. Trimming left V 3 bases short and J 2 bases short, with 10 bases between. The CDR3 DNA reads TGTGCCAGCAGTTTTGGGGGGTTTAACACTGAAGCTTTCTTT. It is translated as CASSFGGFNTEAFF. Using reference TRBV28 and TRBJ1-1 for the parts outside the CDR3, the full variable domain is DVKVTQSSRYLVKRTGEKVFLECVQDMDHENMFWYRQDPGLGLRLIYFSYDVKMKEKGDIPEGYSVSREKKERFSLILESASTNQTSMYLCASSFGGFNTEAFFGQGTRLTVV.

V gene TRBV7-3 combines with J gene TRBJ2-1; D perhaps matches TRBD1 (6 bases). The CDR3 runs to 15 residues. CDR1 and CDR2 from the germline V gene are SGHTA and FQGTGA. The ends were cut back, 5 bases at V and 4 bases at J, with 15 bases in the middle. The CDR3 DNA sequence: TGTGCCAGCAGCAAAATCCACCAGGGGTACAATGAGCAGTTCTTC. It encodes CASSKIHQGYNEQFF.

This chain connects TRBV21-1 to TRBJ2-7; the table names TRBD1, a call not compared with the DNA. TRBV21-1 is a pseudogene segment. This CDR3 is built from 13 residues. CDR3 sequence reads: CASTWDRVYEQYF. The CDR3 coding sequence is TGTGCCAGCACCTGGGACAGGGTTTACGAGCAGTACTTC.

This rearrangement joins TRBV6-6 to TRBJ2-3; TRBD1 or TRBD2 may be the D gene (6 bases each). The CDR3 has 16 amino acids. Germline V gene data show CDR1 as MNHNY and CDR2 as SVGAGI (reference sequence). Trimming cost V 2 bases and J 0 bases, with 12 bases left between them. The CDR3 loop reads CASSYRRGASTDTQYF. DNA for the CDR3: TGTGCCAGCAGTTACCGAAGGGGGGCGAGCACAGATACGCAGTATTTT.

This clone turned up a few times. This chain joins TRBV5-1 and TRBJ2-7, with 10 bases that match TRBD1. Per germline, CDR1 SGHRS and CDR2 YFSETQ. The CDR3 length is 14 residues. The V gene end was trimmed by 4 bases and the J gene end by 2 bases; junction bases not matched to a gene: 3. Here the CDR3 reads CASSPGTGAYEQYF. For the CDR3, the DNA is TGCGCCAGCAGCCCCGGGACAGGGGCCTACGAGCAGTACTTC.

The rearrangement links TRBV9 to TRBJ2-3, with 10 bases fitting TRBD1. This CDR3 is built from 14 residues. V lost 2 bases to trimming and J lost 5 bases; unmatched junction nucleotides: 2. Per the germline V gene, CDR1 is SGDLS and CDR2 is YYNGEE. The CDR3 here is CASSVRTGGDTQYF. CDR3 DNA: TGTGCCAGCAGCGTGAGGACAGGGGGAGATACGCAGTATTTT.

The chain carries TRBV2 and TRBJ1-6; 10 nucleotides agree with TRBD1. This CDR3 is built from 14 residues. V lost 7 bases, J lost 9 bases, and 6 bases stayed unmatched. Germline CDR1 reads SNHLY; CDR2 reads FYNNEI. The CDR3, as DNA: TGTGCCAGCACCTTGGACAGGGGGAGTTCACCCCTCCACTTT. The encoded protein is CASTLDRGSSPLHF.

This chain joins TRBV5-4 and TRBJ1-6; 7 bases line up with TRBD1. The germline gives CDR1 SGHNT, CDR2 YYREEE (reference sequence). V trimming: 1 base; J trimming: 11 bases; junction bases outside the gene matches: 12. The CDR3 is 16 amino acids. CDR3 residues: CASSLLDARQGAPLHF. The DNA for the CDR3 is TGTGCCAGCAGCTTGTTGGACGCGCGACAGGGAGCACCCCTCCACTTT. The whole variable domain, remainder taken from reference TRBV5-4 and TRBJ1-6, is ETGVTQSPTHLIKTRGQQVTLRCSSQSGHNTVSWYQQALGQGPQFIFQYYREEENGRGNFPPRFSGLQFPNYSSELNVNALELDDSALYLCASSLLDARQGAPLHFGNGTRLTVT.

The chain combines TRBV7-8 with TRBJ2-3, with D possibly matching TRBD1 (6 bases). V was pared by 8 bases and J by 1 base, with 13 bases between. CDR1 SGHVS and CDR2 FQNEAQ come from the germline V gene. The length of the CDR3 is 14 residues. CDR3 DNA sequence: TGTGCCAGCCCAGGGGCGGTCGGCACAGATACGCAGTATTTT. It yields the protein CASPGAVGTDTQYF.

The chain combines TRBV27 with TRBJ2-5, with TRBD1 identical over 11 bases. In germline, CDR1 is MNHEY, CDR2 SMNVEV (reference sequence). The CDR3 length is 14 residues. The V segment lost 4 bases and the J segment 11 bases; nucleotides outside the gene matches: 9. DNA for the CDR3: TGTGCCAGCAGTTCGGGACAGGGGGTGTGGGAGCAGTACTTC. Amino acid sequence: CASSSGQGVWEQYF.

The chain carries TRBV28 and TRBJ2-7; D is unresolved. CDR1 MDHEN and CDR2 SYDVKM come from the germline V gene. V lost 8 bases to trimming and J lost 3 bases, with 8 bases between them. This CDR3 has 11 residues. Here the CDR3 DNA reads TGTGCCAGCTTAAGAAACTACGAGCAGTACTTC. Translation: CASLRNYEQYF.

The V call is TRBV28, the J call TRBJ1-5; TRBD1 is a possible D gene (6 bases). This CDR3 is built from 16 residues. The germline V gene encodes CDR1 MDHEN and CDR2 SYDVKM. Trimming shortened V by 5 bases and J by 0 bases, and 14 bases separated the two germline ends. Written as DNA, the CDR3 is TGTGCCAGCAGTCCGCGACAGGCCGATAGCAATCAGCCCCAGCATTTT. Encoded protein: CASSPRQADSNQPQHF.